Below, 8 T cell receptor beta chains from the same sample are listed, as sequenced in a study of T cells expressing NK-cell markers. One entry per CDR3 protein, without DNA, is what TCRdb gives after re-calling the 5' RACE reads. The sample includes about 160,000 distinct CDR3 sequences. Sequencing was carried out using blood T cells: a sorted CD56 or NKG2C T cell subset, CD4+ or CD8+ T cells, or bulk PBMC T cells (not recorded which). All receptors come from a woman between 18 and 75 years old in good health.

The V gene is TRBV5-1, the J gene TRBJ1-2; TCRdb's D gene call, TRBD1, goes unchecked for lack of DNA. Germline assignment: CDR1 SGHRS and CDR2 YFSETQ. The CDR3 is made up of 15 amino acids. The CDR3 spells CASSAQPGTNYGYTF.

This chain uses TRBV3-1 with TRBJ1-1; TCRdb indicates TRBD1, and absent DNA this call remains unverified. The CDR3 totals 15 residues. Looked up from germline, CDR1 is LGHDT and CDR2 is YNNKEL (reference sequence). CDR3 loop: CASSQAAGGGTEAFF.

V gene TRBV29-1 combines with J gene TRBJ2-3; TCRdb's D call of TRBD2 is untestable without DNA. Germline V CDR1 and CDR2: SQVTM, ANQGSEA. This CDR3 is 15 amino acids long. This chain's CDR3 is CSVSSLAGYTDTQYF.

The chain employs TRBV10-3 and TRBJ2-5. This CDR3 spans 14 amino acids. CDR1 and CDR2 (germline): ENHRY, SYGVKD. The CDR3 spells CAISESGSQETQYF.

This chain uses TRBV12-3 or TRBV12-4 with TRBJ1-2; checking the TCRdb D call of TRBD1 is not possible without DNA. The CDR3 loop spans 13 amino acids. The CDR3 region is CASTRQGLAGYTF.

The chain employs TRBV3-1 and TRBJ2-3; TCRdb selects TRBD1, and the lack of DNA leaves this call unchecked. This CDR3 spans 18 amino acids. CDR1 LGHDT and CDR2 YNNKEL come from the germline V gene (reference sequence). The CDR3 loop is CASSQEPPLRQGADTQYF.

This chain uses TRBV18 with TRBJ2-1; TCRdb calls TRBD1, which cannot be checked without DNA. The germline gives CDR1 KGHSH, CDR2 LQKENI. CDR3 length equals 14 residues. CDR3 in amino acids: CASSPGGLLNEQFF. The whole variable domain, filled in from reference TRBV18 and TRBJ2-1, reads NAGVMQNPRHLVRRRGQEARLRCSPMKGHSHVYWYRQLPEEGLKFMVYLQKENIIDESGMPKERFSAEFPKEGPSILRIQQVVRGDSAAYFCASSPGGLLNEQFFGPGTRLTVL.

The chain has TRBV6-1 and TRBJ1-5; the TCRdb D gene call, TRBD1, has no DNA to confirm it. CDR1 MNHNS and CDR2 SASEGT come from the germline V gene. The CDR3 consists of 14 residues. CDR3 residues: CASRGSGGGQPQHF.